These 26 T cell receptor beta chains share one sample of origin, sequenced in a study of T-cell memory formation after mild COVID-19. TCRdb reanalysed the 5' RACE reads using MiXCR and keeps one entry per CDR3 protein. This table has roughly 190,000 distinct CDR3 sequences, 8% to 11% appearing once. Sequences were obtained from PBMCs or a T cell subset sorted from them (not recorded which). Receptor source: a man younger than 35 who had mild COVID-19 (a few samples of this study predate the infection). Cell type and time point are not known.

This clonotype has only a few counts. V and J are TRBV10-3 and TRBJ1-1, with a tentative D call TRBD1 (5 bases). There are 13 residues in the CDR3. Trimming cost V 6 bases and J 1 base, with 9 bases left between them. Germline-derived CDR1 and CDR2 are ENHRY and SYGVKD. The CDR3 region has the DNA TGTGCCATCAGGGGACGGGAGAACACTGAAGCTTTCTTT. Translating it yields CAIRGRENTEAFF.

This clonotype was detected ten times or more. The rearrangement uses TRBV12-3 or TRBV12-4 and TRBJ1-1; D is ambiguous. The CDR3 totals 12 residues. V lost 4 bases, J lost 6 bases, and 9 bases lay in between. Here the CDR3 reads CASSSSPPEAFF. The CDR3 DNA sequence: TGTGCCAGCAGTTCCTCGCCCCCTGAAGCTTTCTTT.

This clonotype turned up a few times. The chain joins TRBV7-2 to TRBJ1-1, with D perhaps TRBD1 (5 bases). This CDR3 has 15 amino acids. V was clipped by 5 bases and J by 7 bases, with 20 bases between them. CDR1 and CDR2 (germline): SGHTA, FQGNSA. As DNA, the CDR3 is TGTGCCAGCAGCATTCGGTGGGTGGGGCGAGGTGAAGCTTTCTTT. It encodes CASSIRWVGRGEAFF.

V and J are TRBV27 and TRBJ2-6; no clear D. The length of the CDR3 is 14 residues. CDR1 is MNHEY, CDR2 SMNVEV, per germline (reference sequence). Trimming removed 10 bases at V and 3 bases at J, with 13 bases between. CDR3 sequence reads: CATLERGGANVLTF. The CDR3 coding sequence is TGTGCCACCCTTGAGCGAGGTGGGGCCAACGTCCTGACTTTC.

In its sample, this clonotype was seen many times. The gene calls are TRBV6-5 and TRBJ1-1, with no clear D. Germline V lookup: CDR1 MNHEY, CDR2 SVGAGI. CDR3 length: 13 residues. V lost 2 bases and J 8 bases, leaving 12 bases between the germline ends. CDR3: CASSYPRSGEAFF. CDR3 nucleotides: TGTGCCAGCAGTTACCCGAGGAGCGGGGAAGCTTTCTTT.

This clonotype has just a few counts. V gene TRBV5-1 combines with J gene TRBJ1-1; weak D call: TRBD1 (6 bases). Trimming took 1 base from V and 1 from J, leaving 8 bases between them. Germline assignment: CDR1 SGHRS and CDR2 YFSETQ. This CDR3 has 14 amino acids. Here the CDR3 DNA reads TGCGCCAGCAGCTTGACGACAGGGAACACTGAAGCTTTCTTT. The encoded protein is CASSLTTGNTEAFF.

In DNA form, the CDR3 reads TGTGCCAGCAGTTACTCGGGGACAGGTTCCACTGAAGCTTTCTTT. Protein product: CASSYSGTGSTEAFF. The chain joins TRBV6-2 or TRBV6-3 to TRBJ1-1, with TRBD1 matching 8 bases. Germline V gene lookup returns CDR1 MNHEY and CDR2 SVGEGT. V shed 0 bases, J shed 4 bases, and the junction held 4 bases outside the gene matches. The length of the CDR3 is 15 residues.

There are a few counts of this clonotype. J is TRBJ1-5 and V is TRBV10-3, with D unclear. V was cut by 5 bases and J by 3 bases, with 5 bases left in between. Germline assignment: CDR1 ENHRY and CDR2 SYGVKD. The CDR3 has 12 residues. The CDR3 DNA reads TGTGCCATCAGTCCGAACAATCAGCCCCAGCATTTT. Translating it yields CAISPNNQPQHF.

This chain joins TRBV18 and TRBJ2-3, with a weak D call TRBD1 (5 bases). This CDR3 region has 14 residues. Germline CDR1 is KGHSH and CDR2 is LQKENI. The germline V and J ends were trimmed by 4 bases and 0 bases, with 8 bases remaining between them. The CDR3 loop reads CASSHDSSTDTQYF. DNA of the CDR3: TGTGCCAGCTCACACGACAGTAGCACAGATACGCAGTATTTT.

This clonotype appeared a few times. The chain uses TRBV6-4 and TRBJ2-7; 9 bases map to TRBD1. The V segment lost 7 bases and the J segment 4 bases; nucleotides outside the gene matches: 8. Germline V gene data show CDR1 as MRHNA and CDR2 as SNTAGT. CDR3 length: 14 amino acids. The CDR3: CASKPGQGPYEQYV. The CDR3 DNA reads TGTGCCAGCAAACCCGGACAGGGGCCATACGAGCAGTACGTC.

This clonotype appeared a few times. The rearrangement links TRBV7-3 to TRBJ2-5; 7 positions agree with TRBD2. J was trimmed by 5 bases and V by 5 bases; bases with no gene match: 8. The CDR3 length is 14 residues. In germline, CDR1 is SGHTA, CDR2 FQGTGA. CDR3 DNA: TGTGCCAGCAGCCGAGCGGACGGGGGGGAGACCCAGTACTTC. Translation: CASSRADGGETQYF.

The chain links TRBV9 to TRBJ2-2, with D maybe TRBD2 (6 bases). Germline-derived CDR1 and CDR2 are SGDLS and YYNGEE. Trimming removed 2 bases from V and 1 base from J, with 9 bases in between. CDR3 length: 15 residues. CDR3: CASSVGGKNTGELFF. CDR3 DNA sequence: TGTGCCAGCAGCGTGGGCGGGAAGAACACCGGGGAGCTGTTTTTT.

The table lists this clonotype with a few counts. The chain uses TRBV5-4 and TRBJ2-1, with TRBD2 identical over 11 bases. The CDR3 runs to 15 residues. CDR1 and CDR2 (germline): SGHNT, YYREEE (reference sequence). The V gene end was trimmed by 1 base and the J gene end by 8 bases; junction bases not matched to a gene: 5. Written as DNA, the CDR3 is TGTGCCAGCAGCTTGACTAGCGGGGGCCTGGATGAGCAGTTCTTC. Encoded protein: CASSLTSGGLDEQFF.

This clonotype showed up just a few times. This chain joins TRBV7-9 and TRBJ1-5, with D possibly matching TRBD1 (5 bases). The CDR3 loop spans 15 amino acids. Germline V gene data show CDR1 as SEHNR and CDR2 as FQNEAQ (reference sequence). Between the trimmed V and J ends, which lost 7 bases and 8 bases, there was a span of 21 bases. This CDR3 is CASTRGRGVSEPQHF. For the CDR3, the DNA is TGTGCCAGCACACGCGGACGGGGGGTTTCCGAGCCCCAGCATTTT.

The V call is TRBV30, the J call TRBJ1-2; D perhaps matches TRBD1 (5 bases). Germline CDR1 and CDR2: GTSNPN and SVGIG (reference sequence). V lost 0 bases to trimming and J lost 7 bases, with 21 bases between them. The CDR3 sequence is 16 residues long. CDR3 residues: CAWSVPGTSGGIGYTF. Here the CDR3 DNA reads TGTGCCTGGAGTGTACCAGGGACTAGCGGGGGAATTGGCTACACCTTC.

J is TRBJ1-6 and V is TRBV5-1; D unclear. Germline V gene lookup returns CDR1 SGHRS and CDR2 YFSETQ. V was pared by 0 bases and J by 4 bases, with 8 bases between. The CDR3 totals 15 residues. The chain's CDR3 is CASSLDRVYNSPLHF. CDR3 nucleotide sequence: TGCGCCAGCAGCTTGGACCGGGTATATAATTCACCCCTCCACTTT.

This clonotype has more than one count but fewer than ten. This chain connects TRBV7-2 to TRBJ2-3, with 9 bases lining up with TRBD2. The germline gives CDR1 SGHTA, CDR2 FQGNSA. The length of the CDR3 is 15 residues. The V and J ends lost 3 bases and 2 bases, in that order; junction bases with no gene match: 3. The CDR3 spells CASSLLAGYTDTQYF. CDR3 nucleotide sequence: TGTGCCAGCAGCTTGCTAGCGGGGTACACAGATACGCAGTATTTT.

This clonotype has just a few counts. The chain links TRBV6-6 to TRBJ2-4, with no clear D. Per germline, CDR1 MNHNY and CDR2 SVGAGI (reference sequence). The CDR3 runs to 15 residues. Trimming shortened V by 6 bases and J by 0 bases, and 12 bases separated the two germline ends. The CDR3 DNA sequence: TGTGCCAGCAGCCAAGTCCCACTAGCCAAAAACATTCAGTACTTC. As protein: CASSQVPLAKNIQYF.

The rearrangement links TRBV28 to TRBJ1-1; weak D call: TRBD1 (6 bases). With 8 bases removed from V and 5 bases from J, the gap between germline ends came to 15 bases. The CDR3 is made up of 13 amino acids. Germline values: CDR1 MDHEN, CDR2 SYDVKM. DNA for the CDR3: TGTGCCAGCCGACAGGTTTTGTTGACTGAAGCTTTCTTT. Its protein is CASRQVLLTEAFF. The full variable domain, in which reference TRBV28 and TRBJ1-1 provide the parts outside the CDR3, is DVKVTQSSRYLVKRTGEKVFLECVQDMDHENMFWYRQDPGLGLRLIYFSYDVKMKEKGDIPEGYSVSREKKERFSLILESASTNQTSMYLCASRQVLLTEAFFGQGTRLTVV.

The J gene is TRBJ2-7, the V gene TRBV7-8; D ambiguous. The CDR3 length is 13 residues. Deletions cut 1 base from V and 0 bases from J, with 4 bases between. CDR1 and CDR2 (germline): SGHVS, FQNEAQ. CDR3 nucleotides: TGTGCCAGCAGCTTAGAACTCTCCTACGAGCAGTACTTC. Amino acids: CASSLELSYEQYF.

The V call is TRBV7-2, the J call TRBJ2-3; no firm D call. CDR3 size: 17 residues. V was clipped by 0 bases and J by 1 base, with 14 bases between them. In germline, CDR1 is SGHTA, CDR2 FQGNSA. The CDR3 DNA sequence: TGTGCCAGCAGCTTAGCCGGTTGGGTTGTTGGCACAGATACGCAGTATTTT. It encodes CASSLAGWVVGTDTQYF.

A few counts support this clonotype. The gene calls are TRBV18 and TRBJ2-7; a weak D match, TRBD2 (5 bases). The CDR3 loop spans 14 amino acids. V was clipped by 4 bases and J by 0 bases, with 10 bases between them. CDR1 is KGHSH and CDR2 is LQKENI in the germline V gene. The CDR3 sequence: CASSLDGNSYEQYF. DNA of the CDR3: TGTGCCAGCTCACTTGACGGGAACTCCTACGAGCAGTACTTC.

This clonotype occurred a few times. The genes are TRBV7-2 and TRBJ1-4; no clear D gene. Trimming left V 1 base short and J 3 bases short, with 9 bases between. The CDR3 extends over 15 amino acids. Germline CDR1 is SGHTA and CDR2 is FQGNSA. The CDR3 region is CASSLVGAANEKLFF. CDR3 sequence (DNA): TGTGCCAGCAGCTTAGTCGGAGCGGCTAATGAAAAACTGTTTTTT. Combining the CDR3 with reference TRBV7-2 and TRBJ1-4 gives the whole variable domain GAGVSQSPSNKVTEKGKDVELRCDPISGHTALYWYRQSLGQGLEFLIYFQGNSAPDKSGLPSDRFSAERTGGSVSTLTIQRTQQEDSAVYLCASSLVGAANEKLFFGSGTQLSVL.

This clonotype was counted only a few times. This chain links TRBV9 with TRBJ1-3, with D perhaps matching TRBD1 (6 bases). V dropped 3 bases and J dropped 4 bases, with 14 bases sitting between them. The CDR3 has 15 residues. Germline V gene data show CDR1 as SGDLS and CDR2 as YYNGEE. Here the CDR3 reads CASSAQQGQGNTIYF. The CDR3 DNA follows: TGTGCCAGCAGCGCCCAACAGGGTCAAGGAAACACCATATATTTT.

There are many counts of this clonotype. This chain uses TRBV6-5 with TRBJ2-3, with TRBD1 matching 9 bases. Trimming took 5 bases from V and 1 from J; bases not matched to a gene: 7. Germline CDR1 is MNHEY and CDR2 is SVGAGI. This CDR3 has 16 amino acids. CDR3 residues: CASSRTGVLRTDTQYF. The CDR3, as DNA: TGTGCCAGCAGTAGGACAGGGGTGCTACGCACAGATACGCAGTATTTT.

This clonotype was observed a few times. The chain is built from TRBV9 and TRBJ1-1; the D gene is possibly TRBD1 (6 bases). Germline lookup yields CDR1 SGDLS and CDR2 YYNGEE. This CDR3 region has 13 residues. The germline V and J ends were trimmed by 0 bases and 11 bases, with 14 bases remaining between them. CDR3 coding DNA: TGTGCCAGCAGCGTAGAGGGGGGGAGGCTGGCTTTCTTT. Translation: CASSVEGGRLAFF.